This paragraph covers one TCR beta chain sequence. Its binding antigen is unknown. Per-base qualities were not stored, and no clone one base away is much larger. What this sample's treatment or condition label stands for: roughly ten-day PBMC culture with coronavirus spike peptide pools or control peptides (ViraFEST assay). The ViraFEST assay was used in the study, in which antigen-specific T cells were expanded with peptide pools and expanded clonotypes were subsequently identified by TCR sequencing. The convalescent patients' positive SARS-CoV-2 PCR tests were from March to December 2020, which was before the Alpha, Beta and Delta variants emerged in the United States. Each well held about 1.8 million PBMCs cultured with approximately 9.2 ug/ml peptide pools in IMDM containing around 5.5% human AB serum and around 10 IU/ml IL-2. On days 3 and 7, half of the culture medium was replaced with fresh IL-2-containing medium. CD4+ T cells were isolated after approximately ten days of culture through negative selection using the EasySep CD4+ T cell isolation kit. Ficoll-Paque Plus gradient centrifugation was used to isolate PBMCs from whole blood, and the isolated PBMCs were then either used fresh or cryopreserved at -140C. Culture conditions were generally each tested in triplicate wells.

The library was made by PCR. DNA from cultured CD4+ T cells was subjected to TCR sequencing with the Oncomine TCR Beta short-read assay at the Johns Hopkins FTIC core. The QIAamp micro DNA kit was used to extract genomic DNA from the cultured CD4+ T cells. Oncomine TCR Beta libraries from cultured CD4+ T cells were pooled with unique dual indexes and sequenced on an Illumina iSeq 100. As for the authors' bioinformatics: Non-productive sequences were removed, and CDR3s not starting with C, not ending with F or W, or shorter than 7 amino acids were discarded. The MANAFEST web application identified antigen-specific clonotypes by comparing peptide-stimulated wells against reference wells and other culture wells. To be called positive, a clone needed an FDR below 0.05, an odds ratio above 5, and a productive frequency above 0.1% in at least two of three replicate wells. Cross-reactive clonotypes were defined as significantly expanded in both SARS-CoV-2 spike wells and at least one common cold coronavirus spike condition. Levenshtein distances (stringdist) and unrooted phylogenetic trees (ape) in R version 3.6.1 were used to assess CDR3 homology. TCRdb reran the public reads through fastp at Q25 and MiXCR, keeping productive beta chains. Each CDR3 protein appears once, grouped with its most common genes and DNA. The authors' filters were not applied to this entry. Counted in this sample were roughly 16,000 distinct CDR3 sequences; less than 75% of them appeared once. The ten largest make up approximately 19% of the sample.

The data belong to a study of vaccination and CD4 T cells after COVID-19 (dated by TCRdb to the early 2020s). For the study in its entirety: Convalescent patients had a positive SARS-CoV-2 result on nasal swab PCR, and of these patients, several had mild disease and one had severe disease. Six males and four females were included in the convalescent cohort, with two Hispanic individuals, seven Caucasians, two Asians and one multiracial person represented. Participants received two doses of either the Pfizer-BioNTech BNT162b2 vaccine (n=8) or the Moderna mRNA-1273 vaccine (n=2). In around 10 COVID-19 convalescent patients and several infection-naive healthy vaccine recipients, researchers compared the spike-specific CD4+ TCR repertoire from before mRNA vaccination with the repertoire from after. Control cultures received a CEFX viral epitope pool as the positive control, an HIV-1 Nef peptide pool as the negative control, or no peptide. The cultures were stimulated with overlapping spike peptide pools from SARS-CoV-2 and from the common cold coronaviruses HCoV-NL63, HCoV-OC43 and HCoV-229E. Post-COVID blood samples from convalescent patients were collected a median of 101 days after diagnosis, with a range of roughly 30 to 161 days. Post-vaccine blood samples were obtained a median of around 74 days after the second vaccine dose, with a range of roughly 13 to 250 days.

Summary of the overall study and its limitations: In convalescent patients, a median around 90% of post-vaccine SARS-CoV-2-reactive clones were detected only after vaccination, suggesting vaccine-specific priming. Relatively few convalescent patients were included in the study, and early timepoints after natural infection were not analyzed. The median number of SARS-CoV-2-reactive clonotypes rose from 20 to 25 after infection to 30 to 45 after vaccination, but the change was not significant. In convalescent patients, nearly all vaccine-specific clones (304 of 307) were found to be mono-reactive for SARS-CoV-2 spike rather than cross-reactive with common cold coronaviruses.

From cysteine to phenylalanine, the CDR3 is 15 amino acids long. The entry retains the CDR3 DNA only, 45 bases that are in frame from base 1. The germline V gene specifies MNHEY as CDR1 and SVGAGI as CDR2. V gives up 4 bases and J gives up 0 bases, and the segment between their germline ends measures 10 bases. The sequencing sample was made of CD4+ T cells from blood, cultured in vitro. This clonotype originated in a human donor who had recovered from COVID-19. The rearranged chain carries TRBV6-5 and TRBJ1-3; the D gene cannot be resolved reliably. The DNA sequence is as follows: TGTGCCAGCAGTTGGTCCGGATACTCTGGAAACACCATATATTTT. This gives the protein CASSWSGYSGNTIYF.